This TCR beta chain was documented in a study of control samples from healthy donors and cancer patients. The CDR3 is 13 residues long. In germline, CDR1 is SNHLY, CDR2 FYNNEI. J lost 1 base, V lost 6 bases, and 2 bases had no gene match. The data were produced by immunoSEQ multiplex PCR, yet TCRdb's version contains in-frame clones alone and is incomplete. The sample contains roughly 30,000 clones, 70% to 90% of which appear only once. In its sample, this clone is medium-sized. Sequencing used formalin-fixed, paraffin-embedded tissue. The V call is TRBV2, the J call TRBJ1-1; 7 nucleotides agree with TRBD1. This TCR was recovered from a female donor with melanoma. The chain's CDR3 is CASRRQGNTEAFF. CDR3 sequence (DNA): TGTGCCAGCAGGAGACAGGGGAACACTGAAGCTTTCTTT. Full variable domain (missing parts from reference TRBV2 and TRBJ1-1): EPEVTQTPSHQVTQMGQEVILRCVPISNHLYFYWYRQILGQKVEFLVSFYNNEISEKSEIFDDQFSVERPDGSNFTLKIRSTKLEDSAMYFCASRRQGNTEAFFGQGTRLTVV.